These 10 T cell receptor beta chains were all obtained from the same sample, sequenced in a study of cytomegalovirus exposure and HLA in healthy donors. 13 Jbeta primers and 60 Vbeta primers were used for the PCR. Produced via immunoSEQ multiplex PCR; TCRdb's table is partial and in-frame only. Of 200,000 or so clones in the sample, over 65% are singletons; the top ten hold just under 3%. The sequencing input was PBMCs. Every receptor here comes from a woman in her twenties or thirties in good health and CMV-seronegative.

The V call is TRBV5-1, the J call TRBJ1-1; the D gene is possibly TRBD1 (5 bases). The ends were cut back, 3 bases at V and 1 base at J, with 10 bases in the middle. Germline assignment: CDR1 SGHRS and CDR2 YFSETQ. The CDR3 runs to 14 residues. Written as DNA, the CDR3 is TGCGCCAGCAGCTACCAGGACACGAACACTGAAGCTTTCTTT. Encoded protein: CASSYQDTNTEAFF.

This clone was seen a few times. This chain connects TRBV5-6 to TRBJ2-7; 12 bases match TRBD2. CDR3 length equals 15 residues. Germline V CDR1 and CDR2: SGHDT, YYEEEE. V lost 5 bases, J lost 2 bases, and 5 bases stayed unmatched. CDR3 residues: CASSIPSGGAYEQYF. The CDR3 nucleotides read TGTGCCAGCAGTATCCCTAGCGGGGGGGCCTACGAGCAGTACTTC.

The chain has TRBV5-1 and TRBJ2-7; 8 bases are shared with TRBD1. This CDR3 has 13 amino acids. With V trimmed by 5 bases and J by 5 bases, 6 bases remained unmatched. CDR1 and CDR2 from the germline V gene are SGHRS and YFSETQ. CDR3 nucleotides: TGCGCCAGCAGTGGACAGGGTATCGACGAGCAGTACTTC. Protein product: CASSGQGIDEQYF. The whole variable domain, remainder taken from reference TRBV5-1 and TRBJ2-7, is KAGVTQTPRYLIKTRGQQVTLSCSPISGHRSVSWYQQTPGQGLQFLFEYFSETQRNKGNFPGRFSGRQFSNSRSEMNVSTLELGDSALYLCASSGQGIDEQYFGPGTRLTVT.

V usage is TRBV9 and J usage is TRBJ2-1; 7 bases line up with TRBD2. Trimming removed 3 bases from V and 2 bases from J; junction bases left unmatched: 8. The CDR3 has 16 residues. Germline V gene lookup returns CDR1 SGDLS and CDR2 YYNGEE. The CDR3: CASSAFYGLAYNEQFF. CDR3 DNA sequence: TGTGCCAGCAGCGCGTTTTACGGACTAGCCTACAATGAGCAGTTCTTC.

This clone was detected a few times. At one boundary the junction diverges from the germline segment, which might be a read error. The genes are TRBV7-7 and TRBJ2-1; TRBD2 matches 11 bases. CDR1 is SSHAT, CDR2 FNYEAQ, per germline (reference sequence). The CDR3 is 17 amino acids. CDR3 sequence (DNA): TGTGCTAGCAGCCCATTTTTAGCGGGGGGGACCTACAATGAGCAGTTCTTC. Translating it yields CASSPFLAGGTYNEQFF.

V is TRBV15 and J is TRBJ1-4, with 8 bases lining up with TRBD1. There are 19 residues in the CDR3. Trimming at V came to 3 bases and at J to 3 bases, leaving 15 bases not matched to a gene. Germline V lookup: CDR1 LNHNV, CDR2 YYDKDF (reference sequence). CDR3 bases: TGTGCCACCAGCAGCGGTGGACAGGGTCCCTGGTCGGCTAATGAAAAACTGTTTTTT. Its translation is CATSSGGQGPWSANEKLFF. Using reference TRBV15 and TRBJ1-4 for the parts outside the CDR3, the full variable domain is DAMVIQNPRYQVTQFGKPVTLSCSQTLNHNVMYWYQQKSSQAPKLLFHYYDKDFNNEADTPDNFQSRRPNTSFCFLDIRSPGLGDTAMYLCATSSGGQGPWSANEKLFFGSGTQLSVL.

This clone is a singleton in its sample. V and J are TRBV6-1 and TRBJ2-7; TRBD2 matches 11 bases. The CDR3 totals 16 residues. V gave up 1 base and J gave up 1 base; unmatched junction bases: 3. The germline V gene has CDR1 MNHNS and CDR2 SASEGT. The CDR3, as DNA: TGTGCCAGCAGTGAAGGACCTAGCGGGAGGTCCTACGAGCAGTACTTC. Translated, it gives CASSEGPSGRSYEQYF.

This chain uses TRBV28 with TRBJ1-5, with D perhaps TRBD1 (5 bases). V lost 3 bases to trimming and J lost 2 bases, with 11 bases between them. The CDR3 totals 15 residues. Germline values: CDR1 MDHEN, CDR2 SYDVKM. CDR3 in amino acids: CASSLSGYGNQPQHF. In DNA, the CDR3 is TGTGCCAGCAGTTTGTCAGGGTACGGCAATCAGCCCCAGCATTTT.

The chain recombines TRBV6-5 with TRBJ1-1, with 7 bases fitting TRBD1. This CDR3 has 16 amino acids. CDR1 and CDR2 (germline): MNHEY, SVGAGI. V lost 2 bases to trimming and J lost 0 bases; unmatched junction nucleotides: 6. The CDR3 DNA reads as TGTGCCAGCAGTTACGAGGACAGGCTTATGAACACTGAAGCTTTCTTT. Its translation is CASSYEDRLMNTEAFF.

The chain carries TRBV28 and TRBJ1-5, with TRBD1 matching 9 bases. The ends lost 4 bases at V and 6 bases at J; junction bases unmatched: 10. The CDR3 is 16 residues long. Germline V gene sequence: CDR1 MDHEN, CDR2 SYDVKM. The CDR3 sequence: CASSSRDRVGTQPQHF. The CDR3, as DNA: TGTGCCAGCAGTTCCCGGGACAGGGTCGGAACTCAGCCCCAGCATTTT. The full variable domain, its missing parts supplied by reference TRBV28 and TRBJ1-5, is DVKVTQSSRYLVKRTGEKVFLECVQDMDHENMFWYRQDPGLGLRLIYFSYDVKMKEKGDIPEGYSVSREKKERFSLILESASTNQTSMYLCASSSRDRVGTQPQHFGDGTRLSIL.